Following are 7 T cell receptor beta chains from one sample sequenced in a study of blood T cell repertoires in COVID-19. Repertoires were generated with immunoSEQ multiplex PCR, while TCRdb's copy carries only in-frame clones and drops some. The table has approximately 330,000 clones, roughly 90% seen once. The source material was peripheral blood. These receptors came from a woman aged 45-59 years with active or convalescent COVID-19.

This chain joins TRBV6-5 and TRBJ1-2; perhaps TRBD1 as D (5 bases). From germline, CDR1 is MNHEY and CDR2 SVGAGI. V was pared by 8 bases and J by 0 bases, with 16 bases between. The CDR3 sequence is 15 residues long. Here the CDR3 reads CASAPHGGTNYGYTF. The CDR3, as DNA: TGTGCCAGCGCCCCACACGGGGGAACTAACTATGGCTACACCTTC.

The J gene is TRBJ1-1, the V gene TRBV16, with 8 bases that match TRBD1. Per germline, CDR1 KGHSY and CDR2 FQNENV. The CDR3 has 14 residues. Trimming at V came to 3 bases and at J to 5 bases, leaving 5 bases not matched to a gene. DNA for the CDR3: TGTGCCAGCAGCCAGAAGACAGGGGTTACTGAAGCTTTCTTT. Amino acid sequence: CASSQKTGVTEAFF. The full variable domain, its missing parts supplied by reference TRBV16 and TRBJ1-1, is GEEVAQTPKHLVRGEGQKAKLYCAPIKGHSYVFWYQQVLKNEFKFLISFQNENVFDETGMPKERFSAKCLPNSPCSLEIQATKLEDSAVYFCASSQKTGVTEAFFGQGTRLTVV.

This chain connects TRBV19 to TRBJ2-5; 10 bases are a match to TRBD2. The CDR3 totals 12 residues. The germline V gene has CDR1 LNHDA and CDR2 SQIVND (reference sequence). Trimming removed 7 bases from V and 7 bases from J; junction bases left unmatched: 3. The CDR3 loop reads CASNLAGGTQYF. The CDR3 region has the DNA TGTGCCAGTAACTTAGCGGGGGGGACCCAGTACTTC.

This sequence joins TRBV19 and TRBJ2-3, with TRBD1 as a possible D gene (7 bases). V was shortened by 10 bases and J by 2 bases, with 22 bases between the two germline ends. This CDR3 has 16 amino acids. Germline lookup yields CDR1 LNHDA and CDR2 SQIVND (reference sequence). The chain's CDR3 is CATAGGGARITDTQYF. CDR3 bases: TGTGCCACAGCCGGAGGGGGCGCGAGGATCACAGATACGCAGTATTTT.

The V call is TRBV5-6, the J call TRBJ2-1; possible D gene TRBD1, 5 bases. This CDR3 is built from 15 residues. Trimming stripped 0 bases from V and 2 bases from J, with 9 bases between. Germline assignment: CDR1 SGHDT and CDR2 YYEEEE. CDR3 region: CASSLGQGAYNEQFF. In nucleotides, the CDR3 is TGTGCCAGCAGCTTGGGGCAGGGCGCCTACAATGAGCAGTTCTTC.

V usage is TRBV11-2 and J usage is TRBJ2-7, with D possibly matching TRBD1 (7 bases). The germline V gene has CDR1 SGHAT and CDR2 FQNNGV. CDR3 length: 17 residues. V lost 8 bases, J lost 7 bases, and 30 bases lay in between. In nucleotides, the CDR3 is TGTGCCAGCTCCGAGGAGGGGGCTCTATACCCCCGCTGGGAGCAGTACTTC. Its protein product is CASSEEGALYPRWEQYF.

This chain links TRBV27 with TRBJ2-1; weak D call: TRBD2 (5 bases). Trimming pared 5 bases from V and 1 base from J, leaving 15 bases between. This CDR3 region has 16 residues. Germline V lookup: CDR1 MNHEY, CDR2 SMNVEV (reference sequence). CDR3 residues: CASSPTRAASYNEQFF. The DNA of the CDR3 is TGTGCCAGCAGTCCCACCCGAGCGGCGTCCTACAATGAGCAGTTCTTC.